The clone carrying this T cell receptor beta chain was detected ten times or more. The record originates from a study of spatial heterogeneity in lung cancer. Individual TCR cDNA molecules each bore their own unique molecular identifier. TCRdb processed the 5' RACE reads anew with MiXCR; each CDR3 protein has one entry. The sample includes approximately 11,000 distinct CDR3 sequences, approximately 8.6% seen only once; the top ten take approximately 24%. The ends lost 1 base at V and 3 bases at J; junction bases unmatched: 0. The CDR3 has 13 residues. CDR1 DFQATT and CDR2 SNEGSKA come from the germline V gene (reference sequence). Time point specified: sample taken at primary tumor resection. In each case, whole RNA from tumor, nontumor lung or frozen PBMC was sequenced unsorted.

The receptor was derived from a male donor with early-stage non-small cell lung cancer. The chain combines TRBV20-1 with TRBJ1-1, with TRBD1 identical over 9 bases. The material sequenced was PBMCs, taken at surgery. The DNA for the CDR3 is TGCAGTGCTAGAGGGACAGGGGACACTGAAGCTTTCTTT. It translates to CSARGTGDTEAFF.